This is a list of T cell receptor beta chains from one sample in a study of CD8+CD57+ T cells in acquired aplastic anemia. MiXCR was run by TCRdb on the reads, yielding one entry per CDR3 protein. The sample gives around 430,000 distinct CDR3 sequences, around 32% of which show up once; 0.8% to 0.85% is in the top ten. Sequencing was performed on sorted CD4+, CD8+, or CD8+CD57+ T cells (not recorded which) from PBMCs. These receptors originate from a human donor with aplastic anemia. Both conserved end residues are part of each CDR3. Fields, in order: J gene, D gene, clone size, V gene, CDR3 protein, CDR3 DNA. D genes are given only for firm matches. For some rows the clone size is stated as once, few or many, or as a class when expanded; others skip it.

TRBJ2-7	NA	many	TRBV20-1	CSARDDAASSYEQYF	TGCAGTGCTAGAGATGATGCAGCCAGCTCCTACGAGCAGTACTTC
TRBJ2-1	TRBD2	many	TRBV24-1	CATVEAGGPGNEQFF	TGTGCCACTGTAGAAGCGGGGGGGCCAGGGAATGAGCAGTTCTTC
TRBJ2-7	TRBD2	NA	TRBV7-2	CASSQIPGTSGFYEQYF	TGTGCCAGCAGCCAGATTCCAGGGACTAGCGGATTCTACGAGCAGTACTTC
TRBJ2-3	TRBD2	NA	TRBV11-2	CASSPGRTSGNYSDTQYF	TGTGCCAGCAGCCCTGGGAGGACTAGTGGTAATTATAGTGATACGCAGTATTTT
TRBJ1-2	NA	few	TRBV5-8	CASSLEQGSYGYTF	TGTGCCAGCAGCTTGGAACAGGGTTCCTATGGCTACACCTTC
TRBJ1-2	NA	many	TRBV7-3	CASSLTYGYGYTF	TGTGCCAGCAGCTTAACATACGGGTATGGCTACACCTTC
TRBJ1-6	NA	many	TRBV5-1	CASSLDAGVNSPLHF	TGCGCCAGCAGCTTGGATGCAGGGGTCAATTCACCCCTCCACTTT
TRBJ1-6	NA	many	TRBV10-3	CAISESAGSSPLHF	TGTGCCATCAGTGAGTCCGCGGGATCTTCACCCCTCCACTTT
TRBJ2-7	NA	many	TRBV10-2	CASEWREGYEQYF	TGCGCCAGCGAGTGGCGGGAAGGCTACGAGCAGTACTTC
TRBJ1-4	NA	once	TRBV6-4	CASSPRPVRGEKLFF	TGTGCCAGCTCACCACGCCCGGTGCGGGGGGAAAAACTGTTTTTT
TRBJ1-2	NA	many	TRBV19	CASSPGEYGYTF	TGTGCCAGTAGCCCAGGAGAATATGGCTACACCTTC
TRBJ2-7	TRBD1	NA	TRBV20-1	CSAAPGQPPRSSYEQYF	TGCAGTGCTGCCCCGGGACAGCCACCCCGCAGCTCCTACGAGCAGTACTTC
TRBJ1-2	NA	many	TRBV14	CASSHLGRLNYGYTF	TGTGCCAGCAGCCACCTGGGACGGCTGAACTATGGCTACACCTTC
TRBJ2-1	NA	NA	TRBV6-1	CASSKEAGYLRTEQFF	TGTGCCAGCAGTAAAGAGGCAGGGTACCTGAGGACTGAGCAGTTCTTC
TRBJ1-1	NA	NA	TRBV19	CASSDGGLAEAFF	TGTGCCAGCAGCGATGGGGGGCTCGCTGAAGCTTTCTTT
TRBJ1-1	NA	many	TRBV7-8	CASSPMNTEAFF	TGTGCCAGCAGTCCTATGAACACTGAAGCTTTCTTT
TRBJ1-6	TRBD1	many	TRBV7-2	CASSAVGQGLIHF	TGTGCCAGCAGCGCAGTCGGACAGGGCCTAATCCACTTT
TRBJ1-2	TRBD1	few	TRBV19	CAKRTGQGVNYGYTF	TGTGCCAAACGCACGGGACAGGGAGTTAACTATGGCTACACCTTC
TRBJ2-2	NA	NA	TRBV7-6	CASRGSSEELFF	TGTGCCAGCAGGGGATCCTCCGAGGAGCTGTTTTTT
TRBJ1-6	NA	NA	TRBV20-1	CSASEGLSSHNSSLHF	TGCAGTGCTAGTGAGGGATTGAGCTCCCATAATTCATCCCTCCACTTT
TRBJ2-1	NA	NA	TRBV2	CASSDTTGANEQFF	TGTGCCAGCAGCGATACAACAGGCGCTAATGAGCAGTTCTTC
TRBJ2-1	NA	few	TRBV11-3	CARSNTRTSHEQFF	TGTGCCAGATCGAATACACGGACATCCCATGAGCAGTTCTTC
TRBJ2-5	NA	few	TRBV20-1	CSARDRRQGTTQYF	TGCAGTGCTAGAGATCGGAGACAAGGGACGACCCAGTACTTC
TRBJ2-7	TRBD2	NA	TRBV25-1	CASSCVTSGEQYF	TGTGCCAGCAGCTGCGTGACTAGCGGCGAGCAGTACTTC
TRBJ1-1	NA	few	TRBV7-9	CASSLGRLGGTEAFF	TGTGCCAGCAGCTTAGGCCGCCTAGGGGGGACTGAAGCTTTCTTT
TRBJ1-5	NA	many	TRBV19	CASSIDAGTDQPQHF	TGTGCCAGTAGTATAGATGCGGGCACGGATCAGCCCCAGCATTTT
TRBJ2-7	NA	many	TRBV29-1	CSVEERMLYEQYF	TGCAGCGTTGAAGAGCGTATGTTATACGAGCAGTACTTC
TRBJ1-5	NA	few	TRBV4-1	CASSQGGGVISNQPQHF	TGCGCCAGCAGCCAAGGAGGGGGTGTTATCAGCAATCAGCCCCAGCATTTT
TRBJ1-6	NA	NA	TRBV30	CAWSTHNSPLHF	TGTGCCTGGAGTACCCATAATTCACCCCTCCACTTT
TRBJ2-2	TRBD2	many	TRBV10-2	CASSETSGRGSGELFF	TGCGCCAGCAGTGAAACTAGCGGGAGAGGGTCCGGGGAGCTGTTTTTT
TRBJ2-1	NA	NA	TRBV24-1	CATSLSGAEQFF	TGTGCCACCAGTCTCTCGGGTGCTGAGCAGTTCTTC
TRBJ1-2	NA	many	TRBV27	CGGGWNYGYTF	TGTGGGGGAGGGTGGAACTATGGCTACACCTTC
TRBJ1-2	TRBD1	many	TRBV10-3	CAISDGQGRNYGYTF	TGTGCCATCAGTGACGGACAGGGAAGGAACTATGGCTACACCTTC
TRBJ1-6	NA	NA	TRBV5-6	CASSGGHLSSYNSPLHF	TGTGCCAGCAGCGGCGGACACCTGAGCTCCTATAATTCACCCCTCCACTTT
TRBJ2-7	TRBD1	once	TRBV5-4	CASSILQGAYEQYF	TGTGCCAGCAGCATTTTACAGGGGGCCTACGAGCAGTACTTC
TRBJ1-1	NA	NA	TRBV7-7	CASSLGYRVNTEAFF	TGTGCTAGCAGCTTAGGTTACAGGGTGAACACTGAAGCTTTCTTT
TRBJ2-3	TRBD1	many	TRBV2	CASEGTGLTDTQYF	TGTGCCAGCGAAGGGACAGGGCTTACAGATACGCAGTATTTT
TRBJ1-5	NA	many	TRBV20-1	CSASGGADQPQHF	TGCAGTGCTAGTGGGGGAGCTGATCAGCCCCAGCATTTT
TRBJ1-2	NA	NA	TRBV29-1	CSVETDSYGYTF	TGCAGCGTCGAGACGGACAGCTATGGCTACACCTTC
TRBJ2-7	NA	NA	TRBV20-1	CSARDSTSSGGRVASWEQYF	TGCAGTGCTAGAGATTCAACATCTTCTGGGGGCAGAGTCGCCTCCTGGGAGCAGTACTTC
TRBJ2-2	NA	once	TRBV19	CASGPRAGNTGELFF	TGTGCCAGTGGTCCAAGGGCAGGGAACACCGGGGAGCTGTTTTTT